Here is one T cell receptor (beta chain) with its context. Profiling relied on immunoSEQ multiplex PCR, and the TCRdb table lists in-frame clones only, not all of them. The table lists some 420,000 clones, roughly 90% of them singletons, with 3.6% in the top ten. Stated treatment: about 20 received Ad26.COV2.S at low or high dose, single or two shots; roughly 5 received placebo; per-sample allocation not given. The samples date from day 63 after the first vaccine or placebo injection. This entry comes from a study of Ad26.COV2.S vaccination and SARS-CoV-2 variants. Study background: Intramuscular Ad26.COV2.S doses were given once or twice, 56 days apart.

V was trimmed by 7 bases and J by 4 bases, leaving 19 bases between them. From germline, CDR1 is LNHDA and CDR2 SQIVND (reference sequence). The CDR3 runs to 15 residues. The sequencing used peripheral blood, collected in a trial of Ad26.COV2.S vaccine versus placebo. The V and J genes are TRBV19 and TRBJ1-1; the D gene is possibly TRBD1 (6 bases). The sequence came from a person between 18 and 59 years old who received the Ad26.COV2.S COVID-19 vaccine or a placebo. CDR3 bases: TGTGCCAGTAAGGCGGCGGAAGGGGGGAGCACTGAAGCTTTCTTT. It specifies CASKAAEGGSTEAFF.